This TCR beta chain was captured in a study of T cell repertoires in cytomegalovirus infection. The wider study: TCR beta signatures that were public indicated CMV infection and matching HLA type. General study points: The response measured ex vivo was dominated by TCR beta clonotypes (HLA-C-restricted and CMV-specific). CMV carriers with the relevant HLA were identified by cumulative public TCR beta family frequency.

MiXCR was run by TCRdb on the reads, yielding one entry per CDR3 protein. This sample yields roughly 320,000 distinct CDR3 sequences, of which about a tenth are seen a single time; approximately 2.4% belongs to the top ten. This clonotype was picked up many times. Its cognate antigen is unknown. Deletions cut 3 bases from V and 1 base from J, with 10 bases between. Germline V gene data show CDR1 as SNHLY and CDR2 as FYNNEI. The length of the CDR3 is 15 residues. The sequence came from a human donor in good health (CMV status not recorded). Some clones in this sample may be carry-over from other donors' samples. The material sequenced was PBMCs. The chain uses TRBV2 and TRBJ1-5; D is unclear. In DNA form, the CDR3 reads TGTGCCAGCAGTGAGTCGGCAGCAAGCAATCAGCCCCAGCATTTT. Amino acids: CASSESAASNQPQHF.